A single TCR beta chain is shown here with its context. Antigen: not known. Trimming cost V 4 bases and J 0 bases, with 19 bases left between them. This CDR3 has 19 amino acids. In germline, CDR1 is MGHRA, CDR2 YSYEKL. This sample is part of a study of shared clonotypes between healthy human individuals. Study as a whole: The study used three CD4 naive, three CD4 memory, two CD8 naive and one CD8 memory plate per donor.

Study findings and constraints: When compared with the clonotypes that were shared by all four sorted-subset donors, the non-shared clonotypes turned out to have lower generation probabilities.

Each subset's genomic DNA was split evenly across several immunoSEQ plates. The assay was immunoSEQ multiplex PCR, and TCRdb's table has in-frame clones only and misses some. Among over a million clones listed, approximately 96% were seen once. Sequencing was carried out using naive CD4+ T cells sorted from blood. Subset of the sample: CD45RA+ positively selected. The V call is TRBV4-1, the J call TRBJ2-6; a weak D match, TRBD2 (5 bases). The TCR sequence derives from a young man in good health. The CDR3 here is CASSLLGISVSSGANVLTF. CDR3 nucleotides: TGCGCCAGCAGCCTCCTGGGAATTAGCGTGAGCTCTGGGGCCAACGTCCTGACTTTC.